These 9 T cell receptor beta chains share one sample of origin, sequenced in a study of preoperative IRX-2 immunotherapy in early breast cancer. TCRdb's copy holds only in-frame clones and misses some; the assay was immunoSEQ multiplex PCR. The repertoire includes over 55,000 clones, approximately 93% of them detected once, and under 2% sits in the top ten. Treatment reported: preoperative locoregional IRX-2 cytokine immunotherapy. The biological material was taken from a patient treated with IRX-2 immunotherapy. Receptors were obtained from a human donor with breast cancer.

The chain uses TRBV7-8 and TRBJ2-1; possibly TRBD2 for D (6 bases). CDR3 length equals 14 residues. The germline V and J ends were trimmed by 3 bases and 9 bases, with 15 bases remaining between them. From germline, CDR1 is SGHVS and CDR2 FQNEAQ. CDR3 loop: CASSFPFSGPEQFF. The DNA of the CDR3 is TGTGCCAGCAGCTTCCCCTTTAGCGGTCCTGAGCAGTTCTTC.

This chain uses TRBV6-6 with TRBJ2-7; 7 bases map to TRBD1. Germline CDR1 and CDR2: MNHNY and SVGAGI (reference sequence). The CDR3 is 12 amino acids. J lost 7 bases, V lost 5 bases, and 5 bases had no gene match. CDR3 in amino acids: CASSPRQGEQYF. The DNA for the CDR3 is TGTGCCAGCAGTCCCCGACAGGGAGAGCAGTACTTC.

The gene calls are TRBV2 and TRBJ2-7, with D possibly TRBD2 on 6 matching bases. The germline V gene encodes CDR1 SNHLY and CDR2 FYNNEI. The CDR3 runs to 11 residues. Trimming pared 8 bases from V and 4 bases from J, leaving 9 bases between. CDR3 bases: TGTGCCAGCGCCCGGGAGTACGAGCAGTACTTC. This gives the protein CASAREYEQYF.

The rearrangement links TRBV20-1 to TRBJ1-2; possible D gene TRBD1, 6 bases. The CDR3 runs to 10 residues. Per germline, CDR1 DFQATT and CDR2 SNEGSKA (reference sequence). V lost 7 bases and J 8 bases, leaving 11 bases between the germline ends. CDR3 in amino acids: CSGYRVGYTF. CDR3 DNA sequence: TGCAGTGGATACAGGGTCGGCTACACCTTC.

This sequence joins TRBV28 and TRBJ2-2, with TRBD2 matching 11 bases. V dropped 2 bases and J dropped 0; count of bases not matched to a gene: 8. This CDR3 spans 19 amino acids. The germline V gene encodes CDR1 MDHEN and CDR2 SYDVKM. The DNA of the CDR3 is TGTGCCAGCAGTTTAACCTATCTAGCGGGGGGTTCGAACACCGGGGAGCTGTTTTTT. This codes for CASSLTYLAGGSNTGELFF.

This clone has just one count. The V gene is TRBV29-1, the J gene TRBJ2-5; the D gene is possibly TRBD2 (6 bases). V was trimmed by 4 bases and J by 7 bases, leaving 10 bases between them. CDR1 and CDR2 from the germline V gene are SQVTM and ANQGSEA. This CDR3 is built from 11 residues. CDR3 residues: CSVVRGTTQYF. The CDR3 nucleotides are TGCAGCGTTGTTCGGGGGACGACCCAGTACTTC. The whole variable domain, filled in from reference TRBV29-1 and TRBJ2-5, reads SAVISQKPSRDICQRGTSLTIQCQVDSQVTMMFWYRQQPGQSLTLIATANQGSEATYESGFVIDKFPISRPNLTFSTLTVSNMSPEDSSIYLCSVVRGTTQYFGPGTRLLVL.

The chain combines TRBV5-1 with TRBJ2-2, with D perhaps assigned TRBD1 or TRBD2 (5 bases each). Trimming stripped 0 bases from V and 2 bases from J, with 11 bases between. Looked up from germline, CDR1 is SGHRS and CDR2 is YFSETQ. This CDR3 spans 16 amino acids. CDR3 DNA sequence: TGCGCCAGCAGCTTGGAGGGGCGGGTCAACACCGGGGAGCTGTTTTTT. It yields the protein CASSLEGRVNTGELFF.

The chain couples TRBV7-2 to TRBJ2-3; D unclear. Germline V gives CDR1 SGHTA, CDR2 FQGNSA. This CDR3 contains 14 residues. V dropped 6 bases and J dropped 6 bases, with 16 bases sitting between them. CDR3 sequence reads: CASRAGYSGDTQYF. CDR3 in DNA: TGTGCCAGCAGAGCAGGTTACTCCGGGGATACGCAGTATTTT.

The chain employs TRBV11-2 and TRBJ2-1; D remains ambiguous. Germline V gene sequence: CDR1 SGHAT, CDR2 FQNNGV. The V end lost 1 base, the J end lost 0 bases, and 10 bases lay between the germline ends. This CDR3 is built from 16 residues. Written as DNA, the CDR3 is TGTGCCAGCAGCTTAGTCGGTATTAGCTCCTACAATGAGCAGTTCTTC. This codes for CASSLVGISSYNEQFF.